This T cell receptor beta chain appears in the sequencing data of a study of CD8 T cells in Susac syndrome (dated by TCRdb to between 2018 and 2021). Regarding the research as a whole: Whether CD8+ T cell activation and differentiation in Susac syndrome was antigen driven was tested using repertoire sequencing.

RNA was extracted using the RNeasy kit, and roughly 0.5 to 1 ug of the RNA was reverse transcribed with random hexamers. The immunoSEQ multiplex PCR assay, covering 54 Vbeta and 13 Jbeta segments, was used to amplify TCR beta CDR3 regions. PCR amplification bias was corrected by using a synthetic template baseline for primer optimization and computational correction. Per the authors' processing: Reads were assigned to V, D and J genes according to IMGT and analyzed in immunoSEQ Analyzer, with only productive sequences retained. To calculate clonality, Shannon entropy was normalized by log2 of the number of productive unique sequences and then subtracted from one. Public and private clones were assessed among the 100 most prevalent clones of each patient and control. Clones were defined as Susac-specific when absent from the healthy and MS cohorts, from roughly 1,100 published viral clones and from other ImmuneACCESS disease sequences. TCRdb took the public reads, trimmed them with fastp at Q25, ran MiXCR for clone calling and kept in-frame beta chains. Each CDR3 protein gets just one entry, which takes the most common genes and DNA from the rows behind it. The V and J calls were determined by TCRdb, not by the authors. Counted in this sample were around 140,000 distinct CDR3 sequences; approximately 94% of them appeared once. The ten largest make up about 0.076% of the sample.

Broad study findings and their caveats: The number of individuals in the TCR sequencing and HLA analysis was recognized as being relatively small.

Peripheral blood CD8+ and CD4+ T cells from healthy donors, Susac syndrome patients and multiple sclerosis patients were profiled by high-throughput TCR beta sequencing. Healthy donors were included as age- and sex-matched controls. CD8+ TEMRA cells were enriched by FACS, while bulk CD8+ and CD4+ T cells were purified by magnetic negative isolation. Blood was collected in EDTA tubes and processed within 24 hours, with PBMCs isolated through density gradient centrifugation. PBMCs destined for TCR sequencing were cryopreserved in liquid nitrogen and later thawed in a 37 °C water bath. A purity of at least 90% was achieved for sorted or isolated CD4+, CD8+ and CD8+ TEMRA cells. As to this clonotype: Its antigen remains undetermined. Per-base qualities were not stored, and no clone one base away is much larger.

After removal of 8 bases from V and 8 bases from J, the junction retains 9 bases not matched to a gene. Reading the germline V gene (reference sequence) gives CDR1 LNHDA and CDR2 SQIVND. From the cysteine through the phenylalanine, the CDR3 covers 13 amino acids. The retained sequence is limited to the CDR3, 39 bases, with the frame set at the first base. The sequence derives from a human donor in good health. The receptor chain draws on TRBV19 and TRBJ1-2, with 9 middle bases fitting TRBD1. Sequences were obtained from CD4+ T cells from PBMCs. Read as DNA, the sequence is TGTGCCAGTCGAGGACAGGGGATATTGGGCTACACCTTC. It translates to CASRGQGILGYTF.